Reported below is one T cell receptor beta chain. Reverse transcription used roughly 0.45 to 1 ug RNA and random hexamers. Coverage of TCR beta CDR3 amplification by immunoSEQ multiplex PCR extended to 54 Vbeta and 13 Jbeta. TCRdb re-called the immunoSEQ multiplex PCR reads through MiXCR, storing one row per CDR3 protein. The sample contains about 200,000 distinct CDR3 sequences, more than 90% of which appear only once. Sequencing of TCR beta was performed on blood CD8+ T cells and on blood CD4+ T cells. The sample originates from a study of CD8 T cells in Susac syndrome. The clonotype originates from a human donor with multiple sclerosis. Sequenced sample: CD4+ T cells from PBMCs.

Here the CDR3 reads CATSTGSETQYF. The CDR3 bases are TGTGCCACCTCGACAGGGTCAGAGACCCAGTACTTC. This rearrangement joins TRBV15 to TRBJ2-5; 7 bases map to TRBD1. Per the germline V gene, CDR1 is LNHNV and CDR2 is YYDKDF (reference sequence). The V and J ends lost 8 bases and 4 bases, in that order; junction bases with no gene match: 4. This CDR3 has 12 residues.